This is a list of T cell receptor beta chains from one sample in a study of OX40 agonist ivuxolimab in advanced cancers. Clones were read by immunoSEQ multiplex PCR, and TCRdb kept only the in-frame ones, dropping some. This table holds tens of thousands of clones, 84% found once. The material was CD4+ or CD8+ T cells sorted from blood, obtained in a trial of the OX40 agonist ivuxolimab. These receptors were taken from an adult with an advanced solid tumor such as melanoma, head and neck, liver or kidney cancer. Each CDR3 is given with its conserved first and last residue. D genes are given only for firm matches. Rows may omit the clone size; those that give it use once, few, many or a size class.

len: 13
v_gene: TRBV19
j_gene: TRBJ2-7
d_gene: .
abundance: .
CDR3aa: CASSDGRGVEQYF
CDR3nt: TGTGCCAGTAGTGACGGGAGAGGGGTCGAGCAGTACTTC

len: 16
v_gene: TRBV28
j_gene: TRBJ2-3
d_gene: .
abundance: .
CDR3aa: CASTRRSPYYTDTQYF
CDR3nt: TGTGCCAGCACCCGGCGCAGCCCGTACTACACAGATACGCAGTATTTT

len: 15
v_gene: TRBV6-1
j_gene: TRBJ2-1
d_gene: TRBD1
abundance: .
CDR3aa: CASSEKGTGWFEQFF
CDR3nt: TGTGCCAGCAGTGAAAAGGGGACAGGGTGGTTTGAGCAGTTCTTC

len: 15
v_gene: TRBV5-8
j_gene: TRBJ2-2
d_gene: .
abundance: .
CDR3aa: CASSQQGLFTGELFF
CDR3nt: TGTGCCAGCAGCCAACAGGGACTTTTCACCGGGGAGCTGTTTTTT

len: 14
v_gene: TRBV2
j_gene: TRBJ2-2
d_gene: TRBD1
abundance: few
CDR3aa: CAGRQGQNTGELFF
CDR3nt: TGTGCCGGCAGACAGGGTCAGAACACCGGGGAGCTGTTTTTT

len: 11
v_gene: TRBV29-1
j_gene: TRBJ2-7
d_gene: .
abundance: .
CDR3aa: CSAGQSYEQYF
CDR3nt: TGCAGCGCAGGACAGTCCTACGAGCAGTACTTC

len: 16
v_gene: TRBV7-3
j_gene: TRBJ2-1
d_gene: .
abundance: .
CDR3aa: CASSSGLRVSYNEQFF
CDR3nt: TGTGCCAGCAGCTCAGGGTTGAGGGTCTCCTACAATGAGCAGTTCTTC

len: 14
v_gene: TRBV27
j_gene: TRBJ1-4
d_gene: .
abundance: .
CDR3aa: CASSPGDTLEKLFF
CDR3nt: TGTGCCAGCAGTCCGGGGGACACGCTTGAAAAACTGTTTTTT

len: 15
v_gene: TRBV29-1
j_gene: TRBJ2-2
d_gene: TRBD1
abundance: few
CDR3aa: CSVGQGNANTGELFF
CDR3nt: TGCAGCGTTGGACAGGGAAACGCGAACACCGGGGAGCTGTTTTTT

len: 14
v_gene: TRBV6-1
j_gene: TRBJ2-7
d_gene: .
abundance: .
CDR3aa: CASRPGPAVGEQYF
CDR3nt: TGTGCCAGCAGACCGGGACCCGCCGTTGGCGAGCAGTACTTC

len: 16
v_gene: TRBV18
j_gene: TRBJ2-2
d_gene: TRBD1
abundance: .
CDR3aa: CASSRTGGAPPGELFF
CDR3nt: TGTGCCAGCTCGCGGACAGGGGGCGCCCCCCCGGGGGAGCTGTTTTTT

len: 17
v_gene: TRBV9
j_gene: TRBJ2-7
d_gene: TRBD2
abundance: few
CDR3aa: CASSAVLDGAGRYEQYF
CDR3nt: TGTGCCAGCAGCGCAGTTCTCGACGGGGCCGGGAGGTACGAGCAGTACTTC

len: 16
v_gene: TRBV7-6
j_gene: TRBJ2-1
d_gene: TRBD2
abundance: .
CDR3aa: CASSLISGRSYNEQFF
CDR3nt: TGTGCCAGCAGCTTAATCAGCGGGAGGTCCTACAATGAGCAGTTCTTC

len: 13
v_gene: TRBV30
j_gene: TRBJ1-5
d_gene: .
abundance: .
CDR3aa: CAWSVDTDQPQHF
CDR3nt: TGTGCCTGGAGTGTGGACACTGATCAGCCCCAGCATTTT

len: 16
v_gene: TRBV27
j_gene: TRBJ1-1
d_gene: .
abundance: .
CDR3aa: CASSVFPGRIGTEAFF
CDR3nt: TGTGCCAGCAGTGTCTTCCCAGGGAGGATTGGCACTGAAGCTTTCTTT

len: 17
v_gene: TRBV5-1
j_gene: TRBJ2-7
d_gene: TRBD2
abundance: .
CDR3aa: CASSLASGRAEAYEQYF
CDR3nt: TGCGCCAGCAGCTTGGCCAGCGGGAGGGCCGAGGCCTACGAGCAGTACTTC

len: 14
v_gene: TRBV6-5
j_gene: TRBJ1-2
d_gene: TRBD1
abundance: once
CDR3aa: CASSTTGGGYGYTF
CDR3nt: TGTGCCAGCAGTACAACAGGGGGAGGGTATGGCTACACCTTC

len: 13
v_gene: TRBV6-1
j_gene: TRBJ2-2
d_gene: .
abundance: .
CDR3aa: CASSVGNTGELFF
CDR3nt: TGTGCCAGCAGTGTGGGGAACACCGGGGAGCTGTTTTTT

len: 12
v_gene: TRBV28
j_gene: TRBJ1-5
d_gene: .
abundance: .
CDR3aa: CASSIGEQPQHF
CDR3nt: TGTGCCAGCAGTATAGGGGAGCAGCCCCAGCATTTT

len: 13
v_gene: TRBV29-1
j_gene: TRBJ1-4
d_gene: .
abundance: .
CDR3aa: CSVRQTTNEKLFF
CDR3nt: TGCAGCGTCCGACAGACAACTAATGAAAAACTGTTTTTT

len: 15
v_gene: TRBV6-1
j_gene: TRBJ1-6
d_gene: .
abundance: .
CDR3aa: CASSEVWQGNSPLHF
CDR3nt: TGTGCCAGCAGTGAAGTTTGGCAGGGGAATTCACCCCTCCACTTT

len: 13
v_gene: TRBV7-9
j_gene: TRBJ1-3
d_gene: .
abundance: .
CDR3aa: CASRLGRGNTIYF
CDR3nt: TGTGCCAGCAGGTTGGGGCGTGGAAACACCATATATTTT

len: 12
v_gene: TRBV21-1
j_gene: TRBJ2-1
d_gene: .
abundance: once
CDR3aa: CASSSRGNEQFF
CDR3nt: TGTGCCAGCAGCTCCAGGGGTAATGAGCAGTTCTTC

len: 15
v_gene: TRBV2
j_gene: TRBJ1-6
d_gene: .
abundance: .
CDR3aa: CASRNRTAINSPLHF
CDR3nt: TGTGCCAGCAGAAACCGAACCGCCATCAATTCACCCCTCCACTTT

len: 13
v_gene: TRBV4-1
j_gene: TRBJ2-5
d_gene: .
abundance: .
CDR3aa: CASSQWNGETQYF
CDR3nt: TGCGCCAGCAGCCAATGGAACGGGGAGACCCAGTACTTC

len: 14
v_gene: TRBV7-9
j_gene: TRBJ1-1
d_gene: .
abundance: few
CDR3aa: CASSTSTLNTEAFF
CDR3nt: TGTGCCAGCAGCACATCGACATTGAACACTGAAGCTTTCTTT

len: 13
v_gene: TRBV6-5
j_gene: TRBJ1-5
d_gene: .
abundance: .
CDR3aa: CASSYSTNQPQHF
CDR3nt: TGTGCCAGCAGTTACTCGACGAATCAGCCCCAGCATTTT

len: 16
v_gene: TRBV7-9
j_gene: TRBJ1-4
d_gene: .
abundance: .
CDR3aa: CASSPGLPATNEKLFF
CDR3nt: TGTGCCAGCAGCCCAGGTTTACCGGCAACTAATGAAAAACTGTTTTTT

len: 15
v_gene: TRBV7-3
j_gene: TRBJ2-3
d_gene: .
abundance: .
CDR3aa: CASSLTGTSEDTQYF
CDR3nt: TGTGCCAGCAGCTTAACGGGGACCAGTGAAGATACGCAGTATTTT

len: 13
v_gene: TRBV6-5
j_gene: TRBJ2-5
d_gene: TRBD1
abundance: .
CDR3aa: CASRPRPQGAQYF
CDR3nt: TGTGCCAGCCGGCCCAGGCCCCAGGGGGCCCAGTACTTC

len: 14
v_gene: TRBV7-6
j_gene: TRBJ2-2
d_gene: .
abundance: .
CDR3aa: CASSARGRGGELFF
CDR3nt: TGTGCCAGCAGCGCAAGGGGCAGGGGCGGGGAGCTGTTTTTT

len: 16
v_gene: TRBV5-5
j_gene: TRBJ2-2
d_gene: .
abundance: .
CDR3aa: CASSLNGDGNTGELFF
CDR3nt: TGTGCCAGCAGCTTGAATGGGGACGGAAACACCGGGGAGCTGTTTTTT

len: 14
v_gene: TRBV5-4
j_gene: TRBJ2-7
d_gene: .
abundance: .
CDR3aa: CASSLAVGVGEQYF
CDR3nt: TGTGCCAGCAGCTTGGCCGTAGGGGTAGGGGAGCAGTACTTC

len: 15
v_gene: TRBV5-4
j_gene: TRBJ1-1
d_gene: TRBD1
abundance: .
CDR3aa: CASSPAGQMNTEAFF
CDR3nt: TGTGCCAGCAGCCCTGCGGGACAGATGAACACTGAAGCTTTCTTT

len: 13
v_gene: TRBV5-1
j_gene: TRBJ2-1
d_gene: TRBD1
abundance: once
CDR3aa: CASSLGDRVEQFF
CDR3nt: TGCGCCAGCAGCTTGGGGGACAGGGTCGAGCAGTTCTTC

len: 16
v_gene: TRBV28
j_gene: TRBJ2-7
d_gene: TRBD2
abundance: .
CDR3aa: CASSSPGTSGKYEQYF
CDR3nt: TGTGCCAGCAGTTCTCCCGGGACTAGCGGGAAATACGAGCAGTACTTC

len: 13
v_gene: TRBV29-1
j_gene: TRBJ1-5
d_gene: .
abundance: few
CDR3aa: CSVVTDPGQPQHF
CDR3nt: TGCAGCGTTGTTACAGACCCAGGTCAGCCCCAGCATTTT

len: 13
v_gene: TRBV28
j_gene: TRBJ2-1
d_gene: .
abundance: .
CDR3aa: CASSSSSGNEQFF
CDR3nt: TGTGCCAGCAGCTCTTCGTCCGGGAATGAGCAGTTCTTC

len: 17
v_gene: TRBV4-1
j_gene: TRBJ2-3
d_gene: .
abundance: once
CDR3aa: CASSRLLDFLGTDTQYF
CDR3nt: TGCGCCAGCAGCCGACTCCTAGATTTCCTGGGGACAGATACGCAGTATTTT

len: 18
v_gene: TRBV25-1
j_gene: TRBJ1-6
d_gene: TRBD1
abundance: .
CDR3aa: CASSELGQGGTYNSPLHF
CDR3nt: TGTGCCAGCAGTGAATTGGGACAGGGCGGGACCTATAATTCACCCCTCCACTTT

len: 14
v_gene: TRBV7-8
j_gene: TRBJ1-6
d_gene: .
abundance: .
CDR3aa: CASSRSGNNSPLHF
CDR3nt: TGTGCCAGCAGCCGATCTGGGAATAATTCACCCCTCCACTTT

len: 16
v_gene: TRBV5-6
j_gene: TRBJ2-3
d_gene: TRBD2
abundance: few
CDR3aa: CASSLGLAGGSDTQYF
CDR3nt: TGTGCCAGCAGCTTGGGACTAGCGGGGGGTTCAGATACGCAGTATTTT

len: 13
v_gene: TRBV7-9
j_gene: TRBJ2-1
d_gene: .
abundance: once
CDR3aa: CASSPRGRWEQFF
CDR3nt: TGTGCCAGCAGCCCTCGGGGACGTTGGGAGCAGTTCTTC

len: 13
v_gene: TRBV18
j_gene: TRBJ2-7
d_gene: .
abundance: .
CDR3aa: CASSPRDSYEQYF
CDR3nt: TGTGCCAGCTCACCTAGGGACTCCTACGAGCAGTACTTC

len: 16
v_gene: TRBV5-6
j_gene: TRBJ1-1
d_gene: .
abundance: few
CDR3aa: CASSLFNRGDYAEAFF
CDR3nt: TGTGCCAGCAGCTTGTTTAATCGTGGGGACTACGCTGAAGCTTTCTTT

len: 14
v_gene: TRBV28
j_gene: TRBJ2-7
d_gene: .
abundance: .
CDR3aa: CASSSREPRREQYF
CDR3nt: TGTGCCAGCAGTTCCAGGGAGCCCCGGCGGGAGCAGTACTTC

len: 13
v_gene: TRBV29-1
j_gene: TRBJ1-5
d_gene: TRBD1
abundance: .
CDR3aa: CSVGQGSGQPQHF
CDR3nt: TGCAGCGTTGGACAGGGGAGCGGTCAGCCCCAGCATTTT

len: 14
v_gene: TRBV25-1
j_gene: TRBJ2-7
d_gene: TRBD1
abundance: .
CDR3aa: CASSESTGVYEQYF
CDR3nt: TGTGCCAGCAGTGAATCAACAGGGGTCTACGAGCAGTACTTC

len: 15
v_gene: TRBV19
j_gene: TRBJ1-4
d_gene: .
abundance: .
CDR3aa: CASSPPHRGNEKLFF
CDR3nt: TGTGCCAGTAGTCCTCCCCATAGGGGCAATGAAAAACTGTTTTTT

len: 15
v_gene: TRBV7-2
j_gene: TRBJ2-7
d_gene: TRBD2
abundance: medium-sized
CDR3aa: CASSLGEGSSYEQYF
CDR3nt: TGTGCCAGCAGCTTAGGGGAGGGCAGCTCCTACGAGCAGTACTTC

len: 14
v_gene: TRBV27
j_gene: TRBJ1-6
d_gene: .
abundance: .
CDR3aa: CASSPSILRAPLHF
CDR3nt: TGTGCCAGCAGTCCCTCTATTCTTAGGGCACCCCTCCACTTT

len: 15
v_gene: TRBV14
j_gene: TRBJ1-6
d_gene: TRBD1
abundance: few
CDR3aa: CASQGQGERFSPLHF
CDR3nt: TGTGCCAGCCAGGGACAGGGCGAACGTTTTTCACCCCTCCACTTT

len: 13
v_gene: TRBV28
j_gene: TRBJ1-1
d_gene: .
abundance: .
CDR3aa: CASTEHRNTEAFF
CDR3nt: TGTGCCAGCACAGAGCACAGGAACACTGAAGCTTTCTTT